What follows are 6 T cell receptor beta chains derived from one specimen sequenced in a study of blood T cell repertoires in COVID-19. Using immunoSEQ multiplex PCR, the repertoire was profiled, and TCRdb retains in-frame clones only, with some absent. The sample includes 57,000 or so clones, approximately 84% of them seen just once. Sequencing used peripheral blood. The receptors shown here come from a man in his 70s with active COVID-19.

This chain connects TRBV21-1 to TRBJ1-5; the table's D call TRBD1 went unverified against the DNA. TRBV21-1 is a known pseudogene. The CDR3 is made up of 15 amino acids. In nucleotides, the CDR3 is TGTGCCAGCAGCACCGCCGACAGGGGCGGACAGCCCCAGCATTTT. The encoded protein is CASSTADRGGQPQHF.

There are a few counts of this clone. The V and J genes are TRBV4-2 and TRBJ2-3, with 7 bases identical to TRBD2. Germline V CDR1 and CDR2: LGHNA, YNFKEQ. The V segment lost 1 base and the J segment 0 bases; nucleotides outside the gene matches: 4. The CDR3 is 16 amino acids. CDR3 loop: CASSQAGLGSTDTQYF. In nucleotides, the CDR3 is TGTGCCAGCAGCCAAGCTGGACTAGGTAGCACAGATACGCAGTATTTT.

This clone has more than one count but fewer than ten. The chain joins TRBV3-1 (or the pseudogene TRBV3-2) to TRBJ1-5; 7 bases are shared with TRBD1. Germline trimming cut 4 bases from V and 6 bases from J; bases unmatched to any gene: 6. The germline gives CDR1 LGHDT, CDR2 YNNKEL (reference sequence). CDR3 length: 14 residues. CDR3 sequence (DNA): TGTGCCAGCAGCCGATACAGGGGTAGTCAGCCCCAGCATTTT. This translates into CASSRYRGSQPQHF.

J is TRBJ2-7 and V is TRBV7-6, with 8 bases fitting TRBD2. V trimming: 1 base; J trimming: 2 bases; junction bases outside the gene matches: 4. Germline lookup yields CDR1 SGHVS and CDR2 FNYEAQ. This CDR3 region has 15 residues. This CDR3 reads CASSLDTGGTYEQYF. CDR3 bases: TGTGCCAGCAGCTTAGACACGGGAGGGACCTACGAGCAGTACTTC.

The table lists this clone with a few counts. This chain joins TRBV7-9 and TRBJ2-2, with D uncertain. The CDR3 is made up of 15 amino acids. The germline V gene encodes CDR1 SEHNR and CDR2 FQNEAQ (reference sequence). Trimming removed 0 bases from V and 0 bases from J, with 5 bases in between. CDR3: CASSLARPNTGELFF. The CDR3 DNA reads TGTGCCAGCAGCTTAGCGCGGCCGAACACCGGGGAGCTGTTTTTT.

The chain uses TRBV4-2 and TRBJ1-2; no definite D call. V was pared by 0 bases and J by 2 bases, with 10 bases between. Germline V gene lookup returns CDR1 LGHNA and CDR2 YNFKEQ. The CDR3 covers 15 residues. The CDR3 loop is CASSQDGRGNYGYTF. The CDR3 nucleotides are TGTGCCAGCAGCCAAGACGGACGAGGGAACTATGGCTACACCTTC.